Listed here are 21 T cell receptor beta chains from one sample, sequenced in a study of T cells in Graves' hyperthyroidism and ophthalmopathy (dated by TCRdb to the late 2010s). Library construction relied on multiplex PCR. The instrument given in TCRdb is Illumina HiSeq 2000. The TCR beta CDR3 regions were amplified from the RNA transcripts. The TCR CDR3 was subjected to a first round of RT-PCR using the HTBI primer set and the Qiagen OneStep RT-PCR kit. Using fastp at Q25 and MiXCR, TCRdb reprocessed the public reads and kept productive beta chains. A single entry per CDR3 protein holds the most common genes and DNA from its merged rows. This sample lists hundreds of thousands of distinct CDR3 sequences; roughly 14% were detected once. The ten largest account for approximately 13% of the sample. Sequences were obtained from blood. These receptors all come from a man in his late teens or twenties with Graves' ophthalmopathy.

This clonotype was counted ten times or more. The rearrangement joins TRBV2 to TRBJ1-2, with D possibly matching TRBD1 (5 bases). This CDR3 is built from 12 residues. Looked up from germline, CDR1 is SNHLY and CDR2 is FYNNEI. Trimming left V 9 bases short and J 5 bases short, with 13 bases between. CDR3 amino acids: CASQSGTYGYTF. The DNA for the CDR3 is TGTGCCAGTCAGTCAGGGACGTATGGCTACACCTTC. Full variable domain (rest looked up from reference TRBV2 and TRBJ1-2): EPEVTQTPSHQVTQMGQEVILRCVPISNHLYFYWYRQILGQKVEFLVSFYNNEISEKSEIFDDQFSVERPDGSNFTLKIRSTKLEDSAMYFCASQSGTYGYTFGSGTRLTVV.

J is TRBJ1-5 and V is TRBV15; D unclear. Germline values: CDR1 LNHNV, CDR2 YYDKDF (reference sequence). This CDR3 has 13 amino acids. Between the trimmed V and J ends, which lost 0 bases and 9 bases, there was a span of 9 bases. The CDR3 DNA follows: TGTGCCACCAGCAGAGATCGTAATAGGCCCCAGCATTTT. As protein: CATSRDRNRPQHF.

This clonotype was detected many times. V gene TRBV18 combines with J gene TRBJ2-7, with D possibly TRBD1 on 6 matching bases. The CDR3 consists of 13 residues. V lost 3 bases, J lost 4 bases, and 10 bases lay in between. Germline assignment: CDR1 KGHSH and CDR2 LQKENI. The DNA for the CDR3 is TGTGCCAGCTCACCTGCACAGGGTTACGAGCAGTACTTC. This sequence encodes CASSPAQGYEQYF.

This clonotype was seen only a few times. The V and J genes are TRBV18 and TRBJ2-2; D gene unclear. The V gene's germline CDR1 is KGHSH and CDR2 LQKENI. Between the trimmed V and J ends, which lost 2 bases and 3 bases, there was a span of 13 bases. The CDR3 is 16 residues long. CDR3 sequence reads: CASSPGTPRDTGELFF. CDR3 bases: TGTGCCAGCTCACCAGGAACCCCCAGAGACACCGGGGAGCTGTTTTTT.

Comment on this clonotype: Given a much more abundant clone one base away, this may be a read error. The rearrangement joins TRBV18 to TRBJ2-3; D might be TRBD1 or TRBD2, each matching 5 bases. The CDR3 runs to 16 residues. Germline loops: CDR1 KGHSH, CDR2 LQKENI. The CDR3: CASSPQGGPGTDAQYF. Written as DNA, the CDR3 is TGTGCCAGCTCACCGCAGGGCGGGCCCGGCACAGATGCGCAGTATTTT.

V is TRBV7-3 and J is TRBJ2-2, with a tentative D call TRBD1 (5 bases). Germline CDR1 is SGHTA and CDR2 is FQGTGA. CDR3 length: 15 amino acids. The V and J ends lost 1 base and 3 bases respectively, with 9 bases between them. The CDR3 sequence is CASSLRQGHTGELFF. The CDR3 nucleotides read TGTGCCAGCAGCTTAAGGCAGGGCCACACCGGGGAGCTGTTTTTT.

This sequence joins TRBV11-2 and TRBJ1-5; 10 bases match TRBD1. Germline loops: CDR1 SGHAT, CDR2 FQNNGV. The CDR3 has 15 amino acids. Trimming at V came to 3 bases and at J to 6 bases, leaving 5 bases not matched to a gene. This CDR3 is CASSFPGTGVQPQHF. In nucleotides, the CDR3 is TGTGCCAGCAGCTTTCCCGGGACAGGGGTTCAGCCCCAGCATTTT.

The rearrangement links TRBV18 to TRBJ2-1; D not resolved. CDR1 and CDR2 from the germline V gene are KGHSH and LQKENI. The CDR3 consists of 15 residues. Trimming cost V 1 base and J 6 bases, with 13 bases left between them. The CDR3 nucleotides read TGTGCCAGCTCACCACTTGAATGGAACATCAATGAGCAGTTCTTC. Translated: CASSPLEWNINEQFF.

This clonotype was found a few times. The J gene is TRBJ1-4, the V gene TRBV6-2 or TRBV6-3; no reliable D call. V lost 2 bases and J lost 8, with 15 bases in between. There are 15 residues in the CDR3. Germline CDR1 MNHEY, CDR2 SVGEGT. CDR3 loop: CASSYGNLQGEKLFF. The CDR3 DNA is TGTGCCAGCAGTTACGGAAACCTACAAGGGGAAAAACTGTTTTTT.

There are many counts of this clonotype. The chain uses TRBV30 and TRBJ1-6, with a weak D call TRBD1 (5 bases). The CDR3 has 13 residues. Trimming removed 5 bases at V and 0 bases at J, with 5 bases between. CDR1 and CDR2 (germline): GTSNPN, SVGIG (reference sequence). This chain's CDR3 is CAWDSSYNSPLHF. The CDR3 DNA is TGTGCCTGGGACAGCTCCTATAATTCACCCCTCCACTTT.

V is TRBV7-2 and J is TRBJ2-5; 13 nucleotides align to TRBD2. Germline CDR1 and CDR2: SGHTA and FQGNSA. V gave up 3 bases and J gave up 6 bases; unmatched junction bases: 7. This CDR3 is built from 16 residues. The CDR3 is CASSFTSGRAGKTQYF. The CDR3 bases are TGTGCCAGCAGCTTCACTAGCGGGAGGGCTGGAAAGACCCAGTACTTC. Full variable domain (missing parts from reference TRBV7-2 and TRBJ2-5): GAGVSQSPSNKVTEKGKDVELRCDPISGHTALYWYRQSLGQGLEFLIYFQGNSAPDKSGLPSDRFSAERTGGSVSTLTIQRTQQEDSAVYLCASSFTSGRAGKTQYFGPGTRLLVL.

Concerning this clonotype: A read error may explain this, as a much larger clone is one base away. This chain uses TRBV12-5 with TRBJ1-5; a possible D gene is TRBD1 (6 bases). The germline V gene has CDR1 LGHNT and CDR2 FRNRAP. The CDR3 extends over 13 amino acids. V lost 3 bases to trimming and J lost 5 bases, with 8 bases between them. This CDR3 reads CASGFGGDQPQHF. DNA of the CDR3: TGTGCTAGTGGTTTCGGGGGCGATCAGCCCCAGCATTTT. Variable domain in full (rest from reference TRBV12-5 and TRBJ1-5): DARVTQTPRHKVTEMGQEVTMRCQPILGHNTVFWYRQTMMQGLELLAYFRNRAPLDDSGMPKDRFSAEMPDATLATLKIQPSEPRDSAVYFCASGFGGDQPQHFGDGTRLSIL.

The V and J genes are TRBV19 and TRBJ2-2; D could derive from TRBD1 or TRBD2 (6 bases each). CDR3 length: 14 amino acids. The V gene's germline CDR1 is LNHDA and CDR2 SQIVND (reference sequence). V lost 8 bases and J lost 3, with 13 bases in between. The CDR3 DNA reads as TGTGCCAGTTGGCCAGGGGAGGACACCGGGGAGCTGTTTTTT. Translating gives CASWPGEDTGELFF.

This clonotype was observed a few times. The gene calls are TRBV24-1 and TRBJ2-2; D may be TRBD1 (6 bases). Germline V lookup: CDR1 KGHDR, CDR2 SFDVKD. The CDR3 contains 16 residues. Trimming shortened V by 1 base and J by 2 bases, and 10 bases separated the two germline ends. CDR3 in DNA: TGTGCCACCAGTGATTTTTTGACAGGCAACACCGGGGAGCTGTTTTTT. Amino acids: CATSDFLTGNTGELFF.

In this sample, this clonotype turned up many times. The chain has TRBV5-1 and TRBJ1-4; D is ambiguous. Germline V gene data show CDR1 as SGHRS and CDR2 as YFSETQ. The V end was cut by 2 bases, the J end by 10 bases, with 12 bases between. The CDR3 has 13 residues. This chain's CDR3 is CASSLLDSPKLFF. The CDR3 bases are TGCGCCAGCAGCTTATTGGATTCCCCAAAACTGTTTTTT.

The genes are TRBV29-1 and TRBJ2-5; D is possibly TRBD2 (6 bases). This CDR3 region has 17 residues. Germline V CDR1 and CDR2: SQVTM, ANQGSEA. V was pared by 4 bases and J by 6 bases, with 27 bases between. The DNA for the CDR3 is TGCAGCGTTGTCATGGCGGGGCAGGTGGATTTGGTGAAGACCCAGTACTTC. It codes for CSVVMAGQVDLVKTQYF.

This clonotype was observed at least ten times. The V and J genes are TRBV3-1 and TRBJ2-7; TRBD2 aligns across 11 bases. This CDR3 is 14 amino acids long. Looked up from germline, CDR1 is LGHDT and CDR2 is YNNKEL (reference sequence). Unmatched junction bases numbered 5, after V lost 4 bases and J lost 6 bases. The CDR3 coding sequence is TGTGCCAGCAGCCTGACTAGCGGGGCCGCCGAGCAGTACTTC. Translation gives CASSLTSGAAEQYF.

In this sample, this clonotype turned up a few times. V usage is TRBV10-2 and J usage is TRBJ2-3, with 7 positions matching TRBD1. Trimming cost V 5 bases and J 0 bases; bases outside gene matches: 5. The germline gives CDR1 WSHSY, CDR2 SAAADI. The CDR3 is 15 amino acids. The CDR3 coding sequence is TGCGCCAGCAGTATTGGGACAGAGAGCACAGATACGCAGTATTTT. This translates into CASSIGTESTDTQYF.

The V and J genes are TRBV25-1 and TRBJ1-4, with 8 bases fitting TRBD1. This CDR3 comprises 14 residues. The germline V gene encodes CDR1 MGHDK and CDR2 SYGVNS. V lost 8 bases and J lost 7; bases outside the gene matches: 9. CDR3 DNA: TGTGCCAGCGCTTTGGGGACAGGTCCTGAAAAACTGTTTTTT. This gives the protein CASALGTGPEKLFF.

This clonotype occurred many times. The genes are TRBV12-3 or TRBV12-4 and TRBJ2-1; 8 bases match TRBD2. The CDR3 extends over 14 amino acids. J was trimmed by 6 bases and V by 11 bases; bases with no gene match: 12. This CDR3 is CAGATGGGFNEQFF. Here the CDR3 DNA reads TGTGCCGGGGCCACTGGCGGGGGGTTCAATGAGCAGTTCTTC.

This clonotype was found many times. The genes are TRBV12-3 or TRBV12-4 and TRBJ2-5; 7 nucleotides line up with TRBD2. The CDR3 sequence is 16 residues long. V gave up 1 base and J gave up 1 base; unmatched junction bases: 6. The CDR3 is CASSLDPQRGQETQYF. The CDR3 DNA follows: TGTGCCAGCAGTTTAGATCCGCAGCGGGGCCAAGAGACCCAGTACTTC.